This T cell receptor beta chain was identified in a study of early T cells in non-severe SARS-CoV-2 infection. Study details: Sequenced bulk RNA came from whole blood that was unsorted, and chains were unpaired.

Individual cDNA molecules were tagged with unique molecular identifiers. TCRdb reprocessed the 5' RACE reads via MiXCR and lists one record per CDR3 protein. The data show over 30,000 distinct CDR3 sequences, roughly 5.2% seen once. This clonotype has at least ten counts. The clonotype originates from an adult who was a healthcare worker with PCR-confirmed SARS-CoV-2 infection or an uninfected control (not recorded which). Sequences were obtained from whole blood.

This CDR3 reads CASSFSGPPDTQYF. The CDR3 bases are TGCGCCAGCAGCTTCTCGGGCCCCCCAGATACGCAGTATTTT. The rearrangement links TRBV5-1 to TRBJ2-3; no clear D gene. V lost 2 bases to trimming and J lost 4 bases, with 11 bases between them. This CDR3 contains 14 residues. CDR1 SGHRS and CDR2 YFSETQ come from the germline V gene.